This T cell receptor beta chain was sequenced in a study of blood T cell repertoires in COVID-19. Study-wide context: T cells, B-cell-depleted T cells, or PBMCs supplied cDNA or gDNA.

CDR1 is SGHRS, CDR2 YFSETQ, per germline. V gave up 0 bases and J gave up 1 base, with 17 bases separating them. This CDR3 spans 19 amino acids. Repertoires were generated with immunoSEQ multiplex PCR, while TCRdb's copy carries only in-frame clones and drops some. The sample shows over 30,000 clones, roughly 80% of them seen only once. V gene TRBV5-1 combines with J gene TRBJ2-6; weak D call: TRBD2 (6 bases). Sequenced input: peripheral blood. The sequence derives from a human donor in a cohort sampled during active COVID-19. CDR3 DNA: TGCGCCAGCAGCTTGGTGCCGGTCGCTGGGGGGTCTGGGGCCAACGTCCTGACTTTC. Protein product: CASSLVPVAGGSGANVLTF. Complete variable domain (other parts from reference TRBV5-1 and TRBJ2-6): KAGVTQTPRYLIKTRGQQVTLSCSPISGHRSVSWYQQTPGQGLQFLFEYFSETQRNKGNFPGRFSGRQFSNSRSEMNVSTLELGDSALYLCASSLVPVAGGSGANVLTFGAGSRLTVL.